Listed below are T cell receptor beta chains from one sample, sequenced in a study of T-cell memory formation after mild COVID-19. TCRdb re-analysed the 5' RACE reads in MiXCR, keeping a single row per CDR3 protein. Of 450,000 or so distinct CDR3 sequences listed, 20% to 30% are singletons. Specimen: PBMCs or a T cell subset sorted from them (not recorded which). The receptors come from an adult woman who had mild COVID-19 (a few samples of this study predate the infection). Cell type and time point are not known. The CDR3 runs from the conserved cysteine through the conserved F or W. The D gene is left open where the match is weak. A clone size is listed for some rows: how often the clone was seen (once, few, many), or a class if it is expanded.

>TRBJ2-3|TRBV30|TRBD2|few|15
TGTGCCTGGAGTGTGCCTAGCGGAGGCACAGATACGCAGTATTTT
CAWSVPSGGTDTQYF
>TRBJ2-5|TRBV20-1|TRBD1|once|12
TGCAGTGCTAGTACAGGGGACGAGACCCAGTACTTC
CSASTGDETQYF
>TRBJ2-2|TRBV18|TRBD2|many|16
TGTGCCAGCTCATTTGCAGCGGGAGCGAACACCGGGGAGCTGTTTTTT
CASSFAAGANTGELFF
>TRBJ2-1|TRBV4-3|NA|few|16
TGCGCCAGCAGCCAAGACGGTCCCGGCCCCTACAATGAGCAGTTCTTC
CASSQDGPGPYNEQFF
>TRBJ2-2|TRBV7-3|TRBD1|many|15
TGTGCCAGCAGCCCCACAGGGGCTGGCACCGGGGAGCTGTTTTTT
CASSPTGAGTGELFF
>TRBJ1-5|TRBV12-3/TRBV12-4|NA|few|12
TGTGCCAGCAGTTTTCACAATCAGCCCCAGCATTTT
CASSFHNQPQHF
>TRBJ2-7|TRBV4-1|NA|few|13
TGCGCCAGCAGCCAAGTAACCAGCTACGAGCAGTACTTC
CASSQVTSYEQYF
>TRBJ2-1|TRBV19|TRBD2|few|16
TGTGCCAGTAGTATAGTACACCGAGGACTAGCCAGTGAGCAGTTCTTC
CASSIVHRGLASEQFF
>TRBJ1-2|TRBV12-3/TRBV12-4|NA|NA|12
TGTGCCATCTTAGGGGTAGTCTATGGCTACACCTTC
CAILGVVYGYTF
>TRBJ1-2|TRBV20-1|NA|NA|14
TGCAGTGCCCCAAGGCTGGGGGCGGCCTATGGCTACACCTTC
CSAPRLGAAYGYTF
>TRBJ2-2|TRBV25-1|NA|NA|15
TGTGCCAGCACCCCTGTGGTAGGGGAGGACGGGGAGCTGTTTTTT
CASTPVVGEDGELFF
>TRBJ2-5|TRBV2|TRBD2|NA|15
TGTGCCAGCTCCCGAGCCAGCGGGAGGGCCGGGACCCAGTACTTC
CASSRASGRAGTQYF
>TRBJ2-3|TRBV18|NA|NA|14
TGTGCCAGCTCTGGCGTTTGGAGCACAGATACGCAGTATTTT
CASSGVWSTDTQYF
>TRBJ2-1|TRBV20-1|NA|NA|13
TGCAGTGCTAGAGTACTTGATTACAATGAGCAGTTCTTC
CSARVLDYNEQFF
>TRBJ2-3|TRBV9|TRBD2|few|15
TGTGCCAGCAGCGTAGGAGGACTAGCGTCAGATACGCAGTATTTT
CASSVGGLASDTQYF
>TRBJ2-5|TRBV7-8|NA|few|14
TGTGCCAGCAGCTTCGAGGGCTTCCAAGAGACCCAGTACTTC
CASSFEGFQETQYF
>TRBJ2-5|TRBV5-6|TRBD1|few|13
TGTGCCAGCAGCCCGGGACAGGGGTGGACCCAGTACTTC
CASSPGQGWTQYF
>TRBJ2-1|TRBV7-7|NA|many|15
TGTGCCAGCAGCCCCCAGGCAGGGTCCTACAATGAGCAGTTCTTC
CASSPQAGSYNEQFF
>TRBJ1-4|TRBV7-8|TRBD1|few|14
TGTGCCAGCAGGGTACAGGGGGCAAAGGAAAAACTGTTTTTT
CASRVQGAKEKLFF
>TRBJ1-2|TRBV29-1|NA|NA|12
TGCAGCGTAGGGACGTCCAACTATGGCTACACCTTC
CSVGTSNYGYTF
>TRBJ2-7|TRBV7-9|NA|few|19
TGTGCCAGCAGCTTAGTCCCTTTCAGGGGGCCGAGCGGGGCCTTCGAGCAGTACTTC
CASSLVPFRGPSGAFEQYF
>TRBJ1-1|TRBV7-3|NA|NA|13
TGTGCCAGCACGACAGGCGGGAACACTGAAGCTTTCTTT
CASTTGGNTEAFF
>TRBJ2-3|TRBV9|TRBD2|NA|15
TGTGCCAGCAGCGAATCTAGCGGCAGCACAGATACGCAGTATTTT
CASSESSGSTDTQYF
>TRBJ2-3|TRBV18|TRBD2|NA|17
TGTGCCAGCTCACCACTGATTAGCGGGGGGGCCTCGGATACGCAGTATTTT
CASSPLISGGASDTQYF
>TRBJ2-7|TRBV6-5|TRBD2|NA|16
TGTGCCAGCAGCCTGACACCAAGCGGGAGAAGCTACGAGCAGTACTTC
CASSLTPSGRSYEQYF
>TRBJ2-3|TRBV21-1|NA|NA|17
TGTGCCAGTCCCCTCCTGAGGGAAAGGTGTGGCACAGATACGCAGTATTTT
CASPLLRERCGTDTQYF
>TRBJ2-7|TRBV7-8|NA|NA|14
TGTGCCAGCACCCCGGGCAGGGGTACCGGCGAGCAGTACTTC
CASTPGRGTGEQYF
>TRBJ2-2|TRBV6-5|TRBD2|NA|16
TGTGCCAGCACCAGAGGACTAGCGGAGGGAACCGGGGAGCTGTTTTTT
CASTRGLAEGTGELFF
>TRBJ2-1|TRBV7-2|TRBD2|few|15
TGTGCCAGCAGCTTGGGGGGACTACCTCTTCAAGAGCAGTTCTTC
CASSLGGLPLQEQFF
>TRBJ1-1|TRBV21-1|NA|NA|15
TGTGCCAGCAGCAAAATGGGACAGGGGTGGACTGAAGCTTTCTTT
CASSKMGQGWTEAFF
>TRBJ2-7|TRBV5-5|TRBD2|NA|16
TGTGCCAGCAGCTTGGGACTAGCCGGACTAACCTACGAGCAGTACTTC
CASSLGLAGLTYEQYF
>TRBJ2-2|TRBV7-3|TRBD1|NA|15
TGTGCCAGCAGCTTCTCCGGACAGGGCTCCGGGGAGCTGTTTTTT
CASSFSGQGSGELFF
>TRBJ2-1|TRBV5-6|NA|few|13
TGTGCCAGCAGCTTGACCGGGACTGGAGAGCAGTTCTTC
CASSLTGTGEQFF
>TRBJ2-5|TRBV7-2|TRBD2|once|16
TGTGCCAGCAGCCATCTAGCGGGGGGACCCCAAGAGACCCAGTACTTC
CASSHLAGGPQETQYF
>TRBJ2-5|TRBV19|NA|NA|13
TGTGCCAGTAGTCCCTTGAGCCGAGAGACCCAGTACTTC
CASSPLSRETQYF
>TRBJ1-1|TRBV7-9|NA|many|14
TGTGCCAGCAGCTTAGGGGTTAGGAACACTGAAGCTTTCTTT
CASSLGVRNTEAFF
>TRBJ1-6|TRBV5-1|NA|few|14
TGCGCCAGCAGCTCGGGGTTAGGGCATTCACCCCTCCACTTT
CASSSGLGHSPLHF
>TRBJ2-1|TRBV5-1|TRBD1|NA|14
TGCGCCAGCAGCTTGGCCCAGACAGGGAATGAGCAGTTCTTC
CASSLAQTGNEQFF
>TRBJ1-1|TRBV12-3/TRBV12-4|NA|NA|15
TGTGCCAGCAGTTTTTCCGGGGCAGGAAACACTGAAGCTTTCTTT
CASSFSGAGNTEAFF
>TRBJ2-7|TRBV5-5|NA|NA|15
TGTGCCAGCAGCTTCCAGTCTCCAGTGTCCTACGAGCAGTACTTC
CASSFQSPVSYEQYF
>TRBJ1-2|TRBV4-1|NA|few|14
TGCGCCAGCAGCCAAGTAGGCAGGGTCAATGGCTACACCTTC
CASSQVGRVNGYTF
>TRBJ1-1|TRBV29-1|NA|few|13
TGCAGCGTTAATTCGGGGAGGGGCACTGAAGCTTTCTTT
CSVNSGRGTEAFF
>TRBJ2-1|TRBV6-1|TRBD2|NA|14
TGTGCCAGCAGTGTGAACGGGAGGGCCGGTGAGCAGTTCTTC
CASSVNGRAGEQFF
>TRBJ1-1|TRBV9|NA|few|12
TGTGCCAGTAGTGAGGGAAACACTGAAGCTTTCTTT
CASSEGNTEAFF
>TRBJ2-5|TRBV9|TRBD1|NA|16
TGTGCCAGCAGCGTAGCTACAGACAGGGGGCAAGAGACCCAGTACTTC
CASSVATDRGQETQYF
>TRBJ1-1|TRBV5-1|NA|many|13
TGTGCCAGCAGTTTCCAGGGAGGCACTGAAGCTTTCTTT
CASSFQGGTEAFF
>TRBJ1-1|TRBV6-1|NA|NA|14
TGTGCCAGCAGTGAGTGGGGTCCCGACACTGAAGCTTTCTTT
CASSEWGPDTEAFF
>TRBJ2-1|TRBV24-1|TRBD2|NA|17
TGTGCCACCAGTGATTCGAGGGGGACTAGCGGACACAATGAGCAGTTCTTC
CATSDSRGTSGHNEQFF
>TRBJ1-5|TRBV21-1|NA|NA|22
TGTGCCAGCACCCCTAGGGATGTCCGGGATTTGGGGGATACAATTAGCAATCAGCCCCAGCATTTT
CASTPRDVRDLGDTISNQPQHF
>TRBJ2-1|TRBV10-3|TRBD2|NA|15
TGTGCCATCAGTGCGGGGCTAGCGGGGTTCAATGAGCAGTTCTTC
CAISAGLAGFNEQFF
>TRBJ1-3|TRBV4-2|TRBD1|NA|15
TGTGCCAGCAGCCAGAGACAGGGAACTTCAAACACCATATATTTT
CASSQRQGTSNTIYF
>TRBJ1-1|TRBV21-1|NA|NA|17
TGTGCCAGCAGCAAAACAGACCCCAGGAGCATGAACACTGAAGCTTTCTTT
CASSKTDPRSMNTEAFF
>TRBJ2-2|TRBV11-3|NA|NA|14
TGTGCCAGCAGGGGGCTGAAGAACACCGGGGAGCTGTTTTTT
CASRGLKNTGELFF
>TRBJ1-1|TRBV12-3/TRBV12-4|NA|NA|12
TGTGCCAGCAGTTTAGCGCTGACTGAAGCTTTCTTT
CASSLALTEAFF
>TRBJ2-7|TRBV7-6|TRBD1|NA|16
TGTGCCAGCAGCCCACGGCCCGGGACAGACTCCTACGAGCAGTACTTC
CASSPRPGTDSYEQYF
>TRBJ2-5|TRBV25-1|NA|few|12
TGTGCCAGCAGTGAAAGGAGCCGCGACCAGTACTTC
CASSERSRDQYF
>TRBJ2-3|TRBV6-1|TRBD2|NA|16
TGTGCCAGCAGTGGCAGACTAGCGGGGGCGGGAGATACGCAGTATTTT
CASSGRLAGAGDTQYF
>TRBJ1-4|TRBV20-1|NA|few|11
TGCAGTGCTAGGGGTTTGGAAAAACTGTTTTTT
CSARGLEKLFF
>TRBJ2-3|TRBV7-9|NA|NA|15
TGTGCCAGCAGCTTAGGACCCCCAACAGCAGATACGCAGTATTTT
CASSLGPPTADTQYF